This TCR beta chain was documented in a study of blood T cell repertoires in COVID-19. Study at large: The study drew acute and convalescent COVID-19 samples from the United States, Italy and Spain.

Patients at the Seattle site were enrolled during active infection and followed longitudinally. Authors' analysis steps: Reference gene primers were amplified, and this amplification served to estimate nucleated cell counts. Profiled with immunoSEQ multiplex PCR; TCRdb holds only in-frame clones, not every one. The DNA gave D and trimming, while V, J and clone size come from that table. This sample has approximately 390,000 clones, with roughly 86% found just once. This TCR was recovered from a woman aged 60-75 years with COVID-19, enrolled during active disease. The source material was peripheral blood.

CDR3 amino acids: CASGQAARSPLHF. CDR3 DNA sequence: TGTGCCAGCGGGCAGGCTGCACGTTCACCCCTCCACTTT. This chain connects TRBV6-5 to TRBJ1-6; no clear D gene. The CDR3 length is 13 residues. Trimming cost V 8 bases and J 9 bases, with 14 bases left between them. CDR1 is MNHEY and CDR2 is SVGAGI in the germline V gene.